This entry lists 12 T cell receptor beta chains sequenced from one sample in a study of blood T cells in healthy people across ages. PCR was performed a second time for about 7 to 11 cycles using a sample-barcoded 5' primer and a J-beta primer mix. TCRdb processed the 5' RACE reads anew with MiXCR; each CDR3 protein has one entry. Here the sample spans roughly 830,000 distinct CDR3 sequences, 62% being singletons. Sequenced input: blood. These receptors were collected from a man aged 25-40 years in good health.

The chain has TRBV4-3 and TRBJ2-3; D is unresolved. Germline V gives CDR1 LGHNA, CDR2 YSLEER. Between the trimmed V and J ends, which lost 2 bases and 6 bases, there was a span of 12 bases. The CDR3 has 14 residues. CDR3 loop: CASSQSRPRDTQYF. Written as DNA, the CDR3 is TGCGCCAGCAGCCAATCCAGGCCGAGGGATACGCAGTATTTT.

The V call is TRBV5-1, the J call TRBJ2-1; 9 positions match TRBD1. The junction had 10 bases not matched to a gene; V was cut back by 0 bases and J by 9 bases. The germline CDR1 and CDR2 sequences are SGHRS and YFSETQ. The CDR3 runs 16 residues. The chain's CDR3 is CASSLAKRQGVGEQFF. Written as DNA, the CDR3 is TGCGCCAGCAGCTTGGCCAAGAGACAGGGGGTCGGTGAGCAGTTCTTC.

The chain joins TRBV20-1 to TRBJ2-5; possibly TRBD1 for D (6 bases). The CDR3 extends over 15 amino acids. The germline V gene encodes CDR1 DFQATT and CDR2 SNEGSKA (reference sequence). Trimming shortened V by 3 bases and J by 4 bases, and 18 bases separated the two germline ends. The CDR3 DNA reads TGCAGTGCTAGTGCTGGGACATCGATGGCAGAGACCCAGTACTTC. Translated: CSASAGTSMAETQYF.

For the CDR3, the DNA is TGTGCCAGCAGGTTCGGGGGAAGCTCCTACGAGCAGTACTTC. As protein: CASRFGGSSYEQYF. The J gene is TRBJ2-7, the V gene TRBV28, with D perhaps TRBD2 (6 bases). The germline V gene encodes CDR1 MDHEN and CDR2 SYDVKM. This CDR3 has 14 residues. V was trimmed by 6 bases and J by 0 bases, leaving 12 bases between them.

The V call is TRBV28, the J call TRBJ1-5; D remains ambiguous. V was shortened by 1 base and J by 3 bases, with 16 bases between the two germline ends. Germline CDR1 is MDHEN and CDR2 is SYDVKM. This CDR3 has 17 amino acids. CDR3 DNA: TGTGCCAGCAGTTTATACGGCAGGCACGGGGTCAATCAGCCCCAGCATTTT. Protein sequence: CASSLYGRHGVNQPQHF. Full variable domain (rest looked up from reference TRBV28 and TRBJ1-5): DVKVTQSSRYLVKRTGEKVFLECVQDMDHENMFWYRQDPGLGLRLIYFSYDVKMKEKGDIPEGYSVSREKKERFSLILESASTNQTSMYLCASSLYGRHGVNQPQHFGDGTRLSIL.

The chain couples TRBV5-1 to TRBJ1-2; the D is unclear. From germline, CDR1 is SGHRS and CDR2 YFSETQ. This CDR3 is built from 12 residues. Trimming shortened V by 5 bases and J by 8 bases, and 13 bases separated the two germline ends. Here the CDR3 DNA reads TGCGCCAGCAGTTCGGACGCATCGGGCTACACCTTC. Amino acids: CASSSDASGYTF.

The gene calls are TRBV6-5 and TRBJ2-6; D gene uncertain. CDR3 length equals 14 residues. Looked up from germline, CDR1 is MNHEY and CDR2 is SVGAGI. Trimming removed 4 bases from V and 4 bases from J, with 8 bases in between. The DNA for the CDR3 is TGTGCCAGCAGTTTGGGTAGGGGGGCCAACGTCCTGACTTTC. Translation: CASSLGRGANVLTF.

The chain joins TRBV7-3 to TRBJ2-5; D might be TRBD1 (5 bases). This CDR3 contains 17 residues. Germline V CDR1 and CDR2: SGHTA, FQGTGA. V was cut by 1 base and J by 5 bases, with 20 bases left in between. CDR3 protein: CASSLKGISKGRETQYF. Here the CDR3 DNA reads TGTGCCAGCAGCTTAAAGGGGATTAGTAAGGGCCGGGAGACCCAGTACTTC.

The CDR3 DNA reads as TGTGCCAGCAGTTCTCAAAAGGTTCAGGCCCAAGAGACCCAGTACTTC. It encodes CASSSQKVQAQETQYF. The chain carries TRBV5-4 and TRBJ2-5; unclear D gene. Germline V CDR1 and CDR2: SGHNT, YYREEE (reference sequence). The CDR3 is 16 amino acids. V lost 5 bases, J lost 1 base, and 18 bases lay in between.

The rearrangement uses TRBV12-3 or TRBV12-4 and TRBJ2-5; 12 positions agree with TRBD1. The CDR3 loop spans 14 amino acids. V gave up 7 bases and J gave up 11 bases; unmatched junction bases: 11. CDR3 nucleotide sequence: TGTGCCAGCACCCGGGGACAGGGGGCAAGGGAGCAGTACTTC. Translating gives CASTRGQGAREQYF.

The chain carries TRBV7-3 and TRBJ2-1; D possibly corresponds to TRBD1 (5 bases). This CDR3 has 14 residues. The V and J ends lost 6 bases and 4 bases respectively, with 13 bases between them. Germline loops: CDR1 SGHTA, CDR2 FQGTGA. CDR3: CASSGAGVYNEQFF. The CDR3 DNA reads as TGTGCCAGCAGTGGGGCAGGTGTATACAATGAGCAGTTCTTC.

The rearrangement links TRBV2 to TRBJ1-5, with 7 bases fitting TRBD1. The germline V gene encodes CDR1 SNHLY and CDR2 FYNNEI. This CDR3 has 15 residues. V shed 5 bases, J shed 0 bases, and the junction held 4 bases outside the gene matches. The CDR3 spells CASSRDRNSNQPQHF. In DNA, the CDR3 is TGTGCCAGCAGTAGGGACAGAAATAGCAATCAGCCCCAGCATTTT.